These T cell receptor beta chains were read from a single sample in a study of OX40 agonist ivuxolimab in advanced cancers. Sequencing used immunoSEQ multiplex PCR; TCRdb keeps in-frame clones, though not all of them. The table has some 30,000 clones, 60% to 75% seen once. Specimen: CD4+ or CD8+ T cells sorted from blood, collected in a trial of the OX40 agonist ivuxolimab. The receptors were sampled from an adult with an advanced solid tumor such as melanoma, head and neck, liver or kidney cancer. The CDR3 runs from the conserved cysteine through the conserved F or W. D genes are given only for firm matches. Clone size is not always given. Where it is, it says once, few, many or a class for expanded clones.

v_gene	j_gene	d_gene	abundance	CDR3aa	CDR3nt
TRBV6-6	TRBJ2-7	TRBD1	NA	CASRGGQGIYEQYF	TGTGCCAGCAGAGGCGGACAGGGGATTTACGAGCAGTACTTC
TRBV7-9	TRBJ1-3	NA	once	CASSLVGSGNTIYF	TGTGCCAGCAGCTTAGTGGGATCTGGAAACACCATATATTTT
TRBV7-3	TRBJ2-5	NA	few	CASSPGGAQETQYF	TGTGCCAGCAGCCCAGGCGGGGCCCAAGAGACCCAGTACTTC
TRBV25-1	TRBJ1-6	NA	NA	CASSPGNNSPLHF	TGTGCCAGCAGCCCAGGCAATAATTCACCCCTCCACTTT
TRBV12-5	TRBJ1-1	NA	NA	CASGQGRFEAFF	TGTGCTAGTGGTCAAGGACGGTTTGAAGCTTTCTTT
TRBV5-8	TRBJ1-1	NA	NA	CASSLMGGGTEAFF	TGTGCCAGCAGCTTGATGGGTGGGGGCACTGAAGCTTTCTTT
TRBV11-2	TRBJ2-7	NA	few	CASSPLGGYEQYF	TGTGCCAGCAGCCCCCTCGGGGGCTACGAGCAGTACTTC
TRBV5-1	TRBJ1-1	NA	NA	CASSGGVGTEAFF	TGCGCCAGCAGCGGCGGGGTGGGCACTGAAGCTTTCTTT
TRBV6-1	TRBJ2-4	TRBD1	NA	CASSEGAGQVNIQYF	TGTGCCAGCAGTGAGGGGGCGGGACAGGTTAACATTCAGTACTTC
TRBV29-1	TRBJ2-3	NA	NA	CSVAPTGDTQYF	TGCAGCGTTGCTCCCACGGGGGATACGCAGTATTTT
TRBV19	TRBJ2-5	NA	NA	CASSIGQKPETQYF	TGTGCCAGTAGTATTGGGCAAAAGCCAGAGACCCAGTACTTC
TRBV6-1	TRBJ2-1	TRBD2	NA	CASSPLAGINEQFF	TGTGCCAGCAGCCCTCTAGCGGGGATCAATGAGCAGTTCTTC
TRBV9	TRBJ2-1	NA	few	CASSPREGEGVNEQFF	TGTGCCAGCAGCCCTCGTGAGGGGGAAGGGGTCAATGAGCAGTTCTTC
TRBV5-4	TRBJ2-5	NA	NA	CASSSRAEETQYF	TGTGCCAGCAGCAGCCGAGCGGAAGAGACCCAGTACTTC
TRBV5-1	TRBJ2-2	NA	NA	CASSALLSNTGELFF	TGCGCCAGCAGCGCCCTGTTATCTAACACCGGGGAGCTGTTTTTT
TRBV5-1	TRBJ2-1	TRBD2	once	CASSFALAANNEQFF	TGCGCCAGCAGCTTCGCACTAGCGGCTAACAATGAGCAGTTCTTC
TRBV7-9	TRBJ1-2	NA	NA	CASSNRINYGYTF	TGTGCCAGCAGCAACAGGATTAACTATGGCTACACCTTC
TRBV9	TRBJ1-2	NA	NA	CASSITKGGTFGYTF	TGTGCCAGCAGCATCACAAAGGGGGGGACGTTTGGCTACACCTTC
TRBV30	TRBJ1-5	NA	few	CAWSDGNQPQHF	TGTGCCTGGAGTGATGGTAACCAGCCCCAGCATTTT
TRBV5-1	TRBJ1-1	TRBD1	NA	CASSLWGQGPTMNTEAFF	TGCGCCAGCAGCTTGTGGGGACAGGGGCCTACCATGAACACTGAAGCTTTCTTT
TRBV6-1	TRBJ1-1	NA	NA	CASSESQNFNTEAFF	TGTGCCAGCAGTGAATCACAGAATTTTAACACTGAAGCTTTCTTT
TRBV5-6	TRBJ1-1	NA	NA	CASSDSRDLDTEAFF	TGTGCCAGCAGCGACAGCAGGGATCTCGACACTGAAGCTTTCTTT
TRBV29-1	TRBJ2-1	TRBD2	NA	CSGKTGTSAYNEQFF	TGCAGCGGTAAAACCGGGACTAGCGCGTACAATGAGCAGTTCTTC
TRBV7-3	TRBJ1-3	NA	NA	CASSQDSGNTIYF	TGTGCCAGCAGTCAGGACTCTGGAAACACCATATATTTT
TRBV9	TRBJ2-7	TRBD1	NA	CASSPGRPGTGYEQYF	TGTGCCAGCAGCCCAGGGAGGCCCGGGACAGGCTACGAGCAGTACTTC
TRBV9	TRBJ2-5	TRBD2	NA	CASSVAAGGRETQYF	TGTGCCAGCAGCGTAGCTGCGGGGGGGCGAGAGACCCAGTACTTC
TRBV6-1	TRBJ1-2	TRBD1	NA	CASSADRGRDGYTF	TGTGCCAGCAGTGCTGACAGGGGCAGGGATGGCTACACCTTC
TRBV19	TRBJ1-6	NA	NA	CASSEQSSYNSPLHF	TGTGCCAGTAGTGAACAGAGCTCCTATAATTCACCCCTCCACTTT
TRBV6-1	TRBJ2-5	TRBD2	once	CASSGTTSGATETQYF	TGTGCCAGCAGTGGAACGACTAGCGGGGCGACGGAGACCCAGTACTTC
TRBV6-1	TRBJ2-1	NA	NA	CASSEKIAASYNEQFF	TGTGCCAGCAGTGAAAAAATAGCGGCCTCCTACAATGAGCAGTTCTTC
TRBV2	TRBJ2-2	NA	once	CACRGDTGELFF	TGTGCCTGCAGGGGCGACACCGGGGAGCTGTTTTTT
TRBV6-5	TRBJ1-1	TRBD1	NA	CASSTRGTGRTEAFF	TGTGCCAGCAGTACACGTGGGACAGGGAGAACTGAAGCTTTCTTT
TRBV11-2	TRBJ2-7	NA	once	CASSRGMEGAVEQYF	TGTGCCAGCAGCCGCGGGATGGAGGGGGCCGTCGAGCAGTACTTC
TRBV30	TRBJ1-2	NA	NA	CAWSRAPTGTLNYGYTF	TGTGCCTGGTCCAGGGCCCCGACTGGTACCCTTAACTATGGCTACACCTTC
TRBV5-8	TRBJ1-1	NA	NA	CASSLEEWPLLMNTEAFF	TGTGCCAGCAGCTTGGAGGAGTGGCCGCTTCTCATGAACACTGAAGCTTTCTTT
TRBV7-8	TRBJ2-7	NA	NA	CASSLTGTLGHEQYF	TGTGCCAGCAGCTTGACCGGGACACTAGGCCACGAGCAGTACTTC
TRBV6-1	TRBJ1-1	NA	NA	CAITGLGTEAFF	TGTGCCATCACAGGGCTGGGCACTGAAGCTTTCTTT
TRBV5-1	TRBJ2-3	TRBD2	few	CASSSGLAGVRDTQYF	TGCGCCAGCAGCTCCGGACTAGCGGGGGTTCGGGATACGCAGTATTTT
TRBV23-1	TRBJ2-7	NA	NA	CASARPSIRYEQYF	TGCGCCAGTGCCCGACCCTCCATCCGCTACGAGCAGTACTTC
TRBV2	TRBJ1-2	NA	few	CASTQGPAGYTF	TGTGCCAGCACGCAGGGGCCCGCTGGCTACACCTTC
TRBV7-3	TRBJ1-6	NA	NA	CASSLTFNSPLHF	TGTGCCAGCAGCTTAACGTTTAATTCACCCCTCCACTTT
TRBV6-1	TRBJ2-7	TRBD1	NA	CASRTGQGYYEQYF	TGTGCCAGCAGGACGGGACAGGGGTACTACGAGCAGTACTTC
TRBV9	TRBJ1-2	NA	NA	CASSVRSTGSDGYTF	TGTGCCAGCAGCGTGAGATCTACAGGGTCGGACGGCTACACCTTC
TRBV2	TRBJ1-2	NA	few	CASSESFNHGYTF	TGTGCCAGCAGTGAATCGTTCAATCATGGCTACACCTTC
TRBV5-1	TRBJ1-2	TRBD1	once	CASSGTGINYGYTF	TGCGCCAGCAGCGGGACAGGGATCAACTATGGCTACACCTTC
TRBV5-1	TRBJ1-1	NA	few	CASSQWDGNTEAFF	TGCGCCAGCAGCCAATGGGACGGGAACACTGAAGCTTTCTTT
TRBV11-2	TRBJ1-6	NA	few	CASSLGAGRNNSPLHF	TGTGCCAGCAGCCTAGGGGCGGGGAGAAATAATTCACCCCTCCACTTT
TRBV6-5	TRBJ1-5	NA	NA	CASSDGGAHQPQHF	TGTGCCAGCAGCGACGGAGGGGCGCATCAGCCCCAGCATTTT
TRBV5-1	TRBJ1-2	TRBD1	NA	CASSETGGNYGYTF	TGCGCCAGCAGCGAGACAGGGGGTAACTATGGCTACACCTTC
TRBV6-6	TRBJ1-2	NA	NA	CASSYSLHLQDYTF	TGTGCCAGCAGTTACTCGCTGCACCTCCAGGACTACACCTTC
TRBV4-1	TRBJ2-2	TRBD2	NA	CASSQDGTTPNTGELFF	TGCGCCAGCAGCCAAGATGGGACTACTCCGAACACCGGGGAGCTGTTTTTT
TRBV5-1	TRBJ1-1	TRBD1	NA	CASSDQGGVDTEAFF	TGCGCCAGCAGCGATCAGGGGGGAGTCGACACTGAAGCTTTCTTT
TRBV7-9	TRBJ1-2	TRBD1	NA	CASSLDTGTVYGYTF	TGTGCCAGCAGCTTAGACACCGGGACAGTCTATGGCTACACCTTC
TRBV6-5	TRBJ1-3	NA	NA	CASSYWLGSGSTIYF	TGTGCCAGCAGTTACTGGTTGGGGTCCGGAAGCACCATATATTTT
TRBV30	TRBJ1-5	TRBD1	NA	CAWSLQGNQPQHF	TGTGCCTGGAGCTTACAGGGGAATCAGCCCCAGCATTTT
TRBV6-5	TRBJ1-2	NA	NA	CASSGGWYGYTF	TGTGCCAGCAGTGGGGGGTGGTATGGCTACACCTTC
TRBV5-1	TRBJ1-2	NA	NA	CASSYQFPGADYGYTF	TGCGCCAGCAGCTACCAGTTCCCCGGGGCGGACTATGGCTACACCTTC
TRBV5-6	TRBJ1-4	NA	NA	CASSFGRPRAEKLFF	TGTGCCAGCAGCTTTGGTCGTCCTCGGGCAGAAAAACTGTTTTTT
TRBV9	TRBJ1-3	NA	NA	CASSVGGTDSGNTIYF	TGTGCCAGCAGCGTAGGTGGGACGGACTCTGGAAACACCATATATTTT
TRBV6-4	TRBJ2-6	NA	NA	CASSQSSGANVLTF	TGTGCCAGCAGTCAGAGCTCTGGGGCCAACGTCCTGACTTTC